These 26 T cell receptor beta chains came from one sample sequenced in a study of cytomegalovirus exposure and HLA in healthy donors. It was with 60 Vbeta and 13 Jbeta primers that the PCR ran. Sequenced by immunoSEQ multiplex PCR; TCRdb stores in-frame clones only, minus some. The sample shows some 38,000 clones, 60% to 70% of them seen only once. Source material: PBMCs. Receptors originate from a middle-aged man in good health and CMV-seronegative.

There are a few counts of this clone. This rearrangement joins TRBV15 to TRBJ1-5; D gene ambiguous. V lost 4 bases and J lost 0, with 7 bases in between. Germline V gene sequence: CDR1 LNHNV, CDR2 YYDKDF (reference sequence). The CDR3 extends over 14 amino acids. The DNA of the CDR3 is TGTGCCACCAGCACAGACATTAGCAATCAGCCCCAGCATTTT. It specifies CATSTDISNQPQHF.

The chain joins TRBV5-1 to TRBJ1-5, with a tentative D call TRBD1 (5 bases). V dropped 0 bases and J dropped 4 bases, with 8 bases sitting between them. Germline CDR1 is SGHRS and CDR2 is YFSETQ. This CDR3 spans 14 amino acids. CDR3: CASSLAPGNQPQHF. In DNA form, the CDR3 reads TGCGCCAGCAGCTTGGCTCCAGGGAATCAGCCCCAGCATTTT. Full variable domain (missing parts from reference TRBV5-1 and TRBJ1-5): KAGVTQTPRYLIKTRGQQVTLSCSPISGHRSVSWYQQTPGQGLQFLFEYFSETQRNKGNFPGRFSGRQFSNSRSEMNVSTLELGDSALYLCASSLAPGNQPQHFGDGTRLSIL.

In DNA, the CDR3 is TGTGCCAGCAGTGAAATTACCTTAGCGGGAACCAGCACAGATACGCAGTATTTT. Translated, it gives CASSEITLAGTSTDTQYF. V usage is TRBV2 and J usage is TRBJ2-3, with TRBD2 identical over 8 bases. The CDR3 runs to 18 residues. Trimming cost V 2 bases and J 0 bases; bases outside gene matches: 10. Germline lookup yields CDR1 SNHLY and CDR2 FYNNEI.

This clone is a singleton in its sample. The chain couples TRBV10-3 to TRBJ1-3, with D perhaps TRBD1 (5 bases). Per the germline V gene, CDR1 is ENHRY and CDR2 is SYGVKD. Trimming removed 6 bases at V and 4 bases at J, with 13 bases between. The CDR3 contains 14 residues. CDR3 residues: CAISPRAGGNTIYF. CDR3 nucleotides: TGTGCCATCAGCCCCAGGGCTGGCGGAAACACCATATATTTT.

This chain links TRBV30 with TRBJ2-5; TRBD2 might be the D (5 bases). CDR1 and CDR2 (germline): GTSNPN, SVGIG (reference sequence). The V gene lost 4 bases and the J gene lost 9 bases, with 18 bases spanning the gap. The CDR3 spans 13 residues. The CDR3 nucleotides read TGTGCCTGGACCAGTGTGGTACACGGGGCCCAGTACTTC. It encodes CAWTSVVHGAQYF.

This chain connects TRBV4-1 to TRBJ2-1; tentative D call: TRBD1 (6 bases). The CDR3 runs 15 residues. The germline gives CDR1 MGHRA, CDR2 YSYEKL. Trimming took 6 bases from V and 2 from J, leaving 14 bases between them. Written as DNA, the CDR3 is TGCGCCAGCAGACCTATAGGGGGAACCTACAATGAGCAGTTCTTC. It translates to CASRPIGGTYNEQFF.

The gene calls are TRBV6-1 and TRBJ2-1; 7 nucleotides align to TRBD1. CDR3 length: 15 residues. The V gene end was trimmed by 2 bases and the J gene end by 3 bases; junction bases not matched to a gene: 4. Germline V gene lookup returns CDR1 MNHNS and CDR2 SASEGT. CDR3 loop: CASSEKTGDYNEQFF. CDR3 DNA sequence: TGTGCCAGCAGTGAAAAAACAGGGGACTACAATGAGCAGTTCTTC.

This chain connects TRBV5-1 to TRBJ2-5; 7 bases agree with TRBD1. The length of the CDR3 is 13 residues. The junction had 2 bases not matched to a gene; V was cut back by 4 bases and J by 2 bases. CDR1 is SGHRS, CDR2 YFSETQ, per germline. The CDR3 DNA sequence: TGCGCCAGCAGCAGGGGGCCTCAAGAGACCCAGTACTTC. Residues: CASSRGPQETQYF.

This chain uses TRBV6-1 with TRBJ2-5; D might be TRBD1 (6 bases). The closer fit of TRBJ2-7 to the DNA end suggests the J call may be wrong. This CDR3 spans 15 amino acids. Germline assignment: CDR1 MNHNS and CDR2 SASEGT. The CDR3 sequence: CATLTAGTLTPEQYF. Written as DNA, the CDR3 is TGTGCCACCCTAACCGCCGGGACACTCACCCCCGAGCAGTACTTC.

The J gene is TRBJ1-1, the V gene TRBV6-1; D gene uncertain. Germline V CDR1 and CDR2: MNHNS, SASEGT. The CDR3 is 14 residues long. V lost 0 bases to trimming and J lost 1 base, with 6 bases between them. This CDR3 reads CASSEASGNTEAFF. CDR3 bases: TGTGCCAGCAGTGAAGCGTCGGGGAACACTGAAGCTTTCTTT.

The chain couples TRBV6-5 to TRBJ1-2; TRBD1 aligns across 10 bases. The J segment lost 2 bases and the V segment lost 2 bases, leaving 5 bases of the junction unmatched. From germline, CDR1 is MNHEY and CDR2 SVGAGI. The CDR3 sequence is 16 residues long. The CDR3 loop reads CASSYNWGQGNYGYTF. Here the CDR3 DNA reads TGTGCCAGCAGTTACAATTGGGGACAGGGGAACTATGGCTACACCTTC.

J is TRBJ2-1 and V is TRBV5-6, with TRBD1 identical over 7 bases. Unmatched junction bases numbered 8, after V lost 3 bases and J lost 2 bases. Germline CDR1 is SGHDT and CDR2 is YYEEEE. The CDR3 contains 16 residues. CDR3 nucleotide sequence: TGTGCCAGCAGCTCGTTTGACAGGGCGCCCTACAATGAGCAGTTCTTC. This codes for CASSSFDRAPYNEQFF.

This chain joins TRBV30 and TRBJ1-1; TRBD1 matches 9 bases. Trimming at V came to 2 bases and at J to 4 bases, leaving 5 bases not matched to a gene. CDR3 length: 14 residues. Germline V lookup: CDR1 GTSNPN, CDR2 SVGIG (reference sequence). The CDR3 DNA sequence: TGTGCCTGGAGTAGCCCGACAGGGGGCACTGAAGCTTTCTTT. The encoded protein is CAWSSPTGGTEAFF. Full variable domain (remainder filled in from reference TRBV30 and TRBJ1-1): SQTIHQWPATLVQPVGSPLSLECTVEGTSNPNLYWYRQAAGRGLQLLFYSVGIGQISSEVPQNLSASRPQDRQFILSSKKLLLSDSGFYLCAWSSPTGGTEAFFGQGTRLTVV.

This clone was seen just once. V and J are TRBV7-8 and TRBJ1-5; unclear D gene. The CDR3 length is 16 residues. Looked up from germline, CDR1 is SGHVS and CDR2 is FQNEAQ. Trimming stripped 0 bases from V and 3 bases from J, with 12 bases between. The chain's CDR3 is CASSLASWRVNQPQHF. The CDR3 coding sequence is TGTGCCAGCAGCTTAGCTTCTTGGCGGGTCAATCAGCCCCAGCATTTT.

The V call is TRBV2, the J call TRBJ1-1; D perhaps matches TRBD1 (5 bases). The CDR3 spans 12 residues. Germline lookup yields CDR1 SNHLY and CDR2 FYNNEI. V was clipped by 6 bases and J by 8 bases, with 13 bases between them. The CDR3 reads CASSAQGSEAFF. The CDR3 region has the DNA TGTGCCAGCAGCGCTCAGGGTTCCGAAGCTTTCTTT. The complete variable domain, with remaining parts taken from reference TRBV2 and TRBJ1-1, reads EPEVTQTPSHQVTQMGQEVILRCVPISNHLYFYWYRQILGQKVEFLVSFYNNEISEKSEIFDDQFSVERPDGSNFTLKIRSTKLEDSAMYFCASSAQGSEAFFGQGTRLTVV.

As regards this clone: A much larger clone differs by one base, so this may be a read error. The V and J genes are TRBV11-2 and TRBJ2-7; tentatively, D is TRBD1 (7 bases). Trimming took off 0 bases at V and 2 bases at J, with 8 bases between the two ends. The CDR3 runs to 14 residues. The germline V gene has CDR1 SGHAT and CDR2 FQNNGV. The CDR3 here is CASSLDRGAYEQYF. The CDR3 DNA follows: TGTGCCAGCAGCTTAGACAGGGGGGCCTACGAGCAGTACTTC. Combining the CDR3 with reference TRBV11-2 and TRBJ2-7 gives the whole variable domain EAGVAQSPRYKIIEKRQSVAFWCNPISGHATLYWYQQILGQGPKLLIQFQNNGVVDDSQLPKDRFSAERLKGVDSTLKIQPAKLEDSAVYLCASSLDRGAYEQYFGPGTRLTVT.

This clone showed up just a few times. V gene TRBV7-3 combines with J gene TRBJ1-1; 8 bases are a match to TRBD1. The CDR3 sequence is 13 residues long. Trimming removed 1 base from V and 5 bases from J; junction bases left unmatched: 0. The V gene's germline CDR1 is SGHTA and CDR2 FQGTGA. CDR3 in DNA: TGTGCCAGCAGCTTAAGGGACAGGACTGAAGCTTTCTTT. The encoded protein is CASSLRDRTEAFF.

This chain joins TRBV6-1 and TRBJ2-7; 8 nucleotides agree with TRBD1. This CDR3 is built from 15 residues. Germline assignment: CDR1 MNHNS and CDR2 SASEGT. The J segment lost 2 bases and the V segment lost 3 bases, leaving 6 bases of the junction unmatched. CDR3 nucleotide sequence: TGTGCCAGCAGTGACACCTGGACAGGGACCTACGAGCAGTACTTC. Translated: CASSDTWTGTYEQYF.

The chain joins TRBV6-6 to TRBJ2-2; unclear D gene. Germline V gene lookup returns CDR1 MNHNY and CDR2 SVGAGI (reference sequence). The length of the CDR3 is 14 residues. Trimming stripped 0 bases from V and 6 bases from J, with 8 bases between. The CDR3: CASSYSASPGELFF. Written as DNA, the CDR3 is TGTGCCAGCAGTTACTCCGCTAGTCCCGGGGAGCTGTTTTTT.

The sample holds a few counts of this clone. Sequence at one end of the junction differs from germline and may be a read error. The chain links TRBV7-2 to TRBJ1-3, with 7 bases identical to TRBD1. Germline CDR1 reads SGHTA; CDR2 reads FQGNSA. There are 17 residues in the CDR3. CDR3 region: CASSLAGTAFSGNTIYF. The CDR3, as DNA: TGTGCCAGCAGCCTAGCCGGGACAGCCTTCTCTGGAAACACCATATATTTT.

This clone turned up a few times. V and J are TRBV7-8 and TRBJ1-5; 9 nucleotides line up with TRBD1. CDR1 is SGHVS, CDR2 FQNEAQ, per germline. The CDR3 is made up of 17 amino acids. Trimming took 1 base from V and 0 from J; bases not matched to a gene: 4. CDR3 DNA sequence: TGTGCCAGCAGCTTAGGAGGGACAGGGTATAGCAATCAGCCCCAGCATTTT. It is translated as CASSLGGTGYSNQPQHF.

CDR3 nucleotides: TGTGCCAGCAGCCCAGGGAGGCTCAATTACGAGCAGTACTTC. Protein: CASSPGRLNYEQYF. This chain joins TRBV5-6 and TRBJ2-7; tentatively, D is TRBD2 (6 bases). The CDR3 spans 14 residues. The germline V gene encodes CDR1 SGHDT and CDR2 YYEEEE. V was cut by 4 bases and J by 4 bases, with 15 bases left in between.

The sample holds one count of this clone. This chain joins TRBV7-9 and TRBJ2-3; tentative D call: TRBD1 (5 bases). CDR3 length: 14 amino acids. CDR1 SEHNR and CDR2 FQNEAQ come from the germline V gene (reference sequence). V was trimmed by 7 bases and J by 0 bases, leaving 11 bases between them. The DNA for the CDR3 is TGTGCCAGCATCCTAACAGGTAGCACAGATACGCAGTATTTT. It yields the protein CASILTGSTDTQYF.

This chain joins TRBV6-6 and TRBJ1-4, with D possibly being TRBD1 (6 bases). CDR1 and CDR2 from the germline V gene are MNHNY and SVGAGI (reference sequence). The CDR3 consists of 15 residues. The V and J ends lost 2 bases and 7 bases respectively, with 14 bases between them. Written as DNA, the CDR3 is TGTGCCAGCAGTTACCCTGACAGGATTAGTGAAAAACTGTTTTTT. Encoded protein: CASSYPDRISEKLFF.

The chain is built from TRBV2 and TRBJ1-1; no reliable D call. V was shortened by 7 bases and J by 0 bases, with 9 bases between the two germline ends. CDR3 size: 13 residues. CDR1 is SNHLY, CDR2 FYNNEI, per germline. In nucleotides, the CDR3 is TGTGCCAGCAATGAGAGAATGAACACTGAAGCTTTCTTT. Translated, it gives CASNERMNTEAFF. The whole variable domain, filled in from reference TRBV2 and TRBJ1-1, reads EPEVTQTPSHQVTQMGQEVILRCVPISNHLYFYWYRQILGQKVEFLVSFYNNEISEKSEIFDDQFSVERPDGSNFTLKIRSTKLEDSAMYFCASNERMNTEAFFGQGTRLTVV.

V usage is TRBV7-8 and J usage is TRBJ1-5, with TRBD1 as a possible D gene (6 bases). Germline V gene sequence: CDR1 SGHVS, CDR2 FQNEAQ. This CDR3 has 14 residues. V was trimmed by 2 bases and J by 10 bases, leaving 15 bases between them. The CDR3 DNA is TGTGCCAGCAGCTTAAGGACAGACCAAGGACCCCAGCATTTT. Translation gives CASSLRTDQGPQHF.